This T cell receptor (beta chain) was identified in a study of human T cells and chemical hapten exposure. Study-wide context: The patient population, which was mostly female, had alopecia areata, totalis or universalis. TCR yields differed between samples (mainly from small differences in pooled library volume).

Study-level findings and limits: Donor immune responses may differ from healthy people's, since all donors had alopecia.

This clonotype was recorded at least ten times. What it binds is not known. The time point is: pre-sensitization, week 0. Treatment noted: therapeutic diphenylcyclopropenone sensitization with weekly scalp DPC. The study used a library that attached unique molecular identifiers to individual cDNA molecules. TCRdb used MiXCR to reprocess the RACE reads, holding one entry per CDR3 protein. The repertoire consists of a few hundred thousand distinct CDR3 sequences, with approximately 7.5% occurring once and the leading ten covering 0.9% to 1.5%. CDR1 is LGHNA, CDR2 YSLEER, per germline. The CDR3 consists of 16 residues. Trimming pared 1 base from V and 4 bases from J, leaving 11 bases between.

The J gene is TRBJ2-6, the V gene TRBV4-3; no clear D. Source: whole blood, taken in connection with sensitization to the hapten diphenylcyclopropenone (DPC). This receptor was obtained from a man aged 18 to 30 with alopecia areata. Some clones in this sample may be carry-over from other donors' samples. The CDR3 DNA reads TGCGCCAGCAGCCAAGGAGGAGTGGGAGGGGCCAACGTCCTGACTTTC. The encoded protein is CASSQGGVGGANVLTF.